A selection of T cell receptor beta chains follows, all from one sample in a study of post-analysis software for immune sequencing data. TCRdb reprocessed the PCR reads with MiXCR, giving one entry per CDR3 protein. The table includes about 820,000 distinct CDR3 sequences, roughly 50% detected once. Sequences were obtained from blood. Source of these receptors: a girl aged 5-17 years with multiple sclerosis. The CDR3 runs from the conserved cysteine through the conserved F or W. D genes are given only for firm matches. The size entry is marked missing in some rows and otherwise reads once, few, many or a size class.

>TRBJ2-1|TRBV6-2/TRBV6-3|NA|once
TGTGCCAACAGTGCCTCGAACAATGAGCAGTTCTTC
CANSASNNEQFF
>TRBJ2-3|TRBV4-1|NA|NA
TGCGCCAGCAGCCAAGGTATCAGCCGCACAGATACGCAGTATTTT
CASSQGISRTDTQYF
>TRBJ2-3|TRBV25-1|NA|NA
TGTGCCAGCAGTGGACTTTACACAGATACGCAGTATTTT
CASSGLYTDTQYF
>TRBJ2-3|TRBV6-2/TRBV6-3|TRBD2|few
TGTGCCAGCAGTCAAGGACTAGCGGGAGCAGATACGCAGTATTTT
CASSQGLAGADTQYF
>TRBJ2-1|TRBV2|NA|NA
TGTGCCAGCAGTGAAGAAGCGGGCAATGAGCAGTTCTTC
CASSEEAGNEQFF
>TRBJ2-1|TRBV2|TRBD2|NA
TGTGCCAGCAGTGACCACCGGGCTAGCGGGAGGTCCTACAATGAGCAGTTCTTC
CASSDHRASGRSYNEQFF
>TRBJ2-5|TRBV6-5|NA|NA
TGTGCCGGCAGTCAAACAGGGTATCGGGAGACCCAGTACTTC
CAGSQTGYRETQYF
>TRBJ2-1|TRBV7-7|NA|few
TGTGCTAGCAGCTTAGAGGCCCAAGGAAATGAGCAGTTCTTC
CASSLEAQGNEQFF
>TRBJ2-5|TRBV5-1|TRBD1|few
TGCGCCAGCAGCTCCCATTACTCGGACAGGGAAGAGACCCAGTACTTC
CASSSHYSDREETQYF
>TRBJ2-7|TRBV7-3|NA|few
TGTGCCAGCAGCACCACGGGTCCGGAGCAGTACTTC
CASSTTGPEQYF
>TRBJ1-1|TRBV30|TRBD1|NA
TGTGCCTGGACAGGGGGAATCGGAACTGAAGCTTTCTTT
CAWTGGIGTEAFF
>TRBJ1-6|TRBV5-6|TRBD1|NA
TGTGCCAGCAGCTTAACCACAGGGGTGGTTTCACCCCTCCACTTT
CASSLTTGVVSPLHF